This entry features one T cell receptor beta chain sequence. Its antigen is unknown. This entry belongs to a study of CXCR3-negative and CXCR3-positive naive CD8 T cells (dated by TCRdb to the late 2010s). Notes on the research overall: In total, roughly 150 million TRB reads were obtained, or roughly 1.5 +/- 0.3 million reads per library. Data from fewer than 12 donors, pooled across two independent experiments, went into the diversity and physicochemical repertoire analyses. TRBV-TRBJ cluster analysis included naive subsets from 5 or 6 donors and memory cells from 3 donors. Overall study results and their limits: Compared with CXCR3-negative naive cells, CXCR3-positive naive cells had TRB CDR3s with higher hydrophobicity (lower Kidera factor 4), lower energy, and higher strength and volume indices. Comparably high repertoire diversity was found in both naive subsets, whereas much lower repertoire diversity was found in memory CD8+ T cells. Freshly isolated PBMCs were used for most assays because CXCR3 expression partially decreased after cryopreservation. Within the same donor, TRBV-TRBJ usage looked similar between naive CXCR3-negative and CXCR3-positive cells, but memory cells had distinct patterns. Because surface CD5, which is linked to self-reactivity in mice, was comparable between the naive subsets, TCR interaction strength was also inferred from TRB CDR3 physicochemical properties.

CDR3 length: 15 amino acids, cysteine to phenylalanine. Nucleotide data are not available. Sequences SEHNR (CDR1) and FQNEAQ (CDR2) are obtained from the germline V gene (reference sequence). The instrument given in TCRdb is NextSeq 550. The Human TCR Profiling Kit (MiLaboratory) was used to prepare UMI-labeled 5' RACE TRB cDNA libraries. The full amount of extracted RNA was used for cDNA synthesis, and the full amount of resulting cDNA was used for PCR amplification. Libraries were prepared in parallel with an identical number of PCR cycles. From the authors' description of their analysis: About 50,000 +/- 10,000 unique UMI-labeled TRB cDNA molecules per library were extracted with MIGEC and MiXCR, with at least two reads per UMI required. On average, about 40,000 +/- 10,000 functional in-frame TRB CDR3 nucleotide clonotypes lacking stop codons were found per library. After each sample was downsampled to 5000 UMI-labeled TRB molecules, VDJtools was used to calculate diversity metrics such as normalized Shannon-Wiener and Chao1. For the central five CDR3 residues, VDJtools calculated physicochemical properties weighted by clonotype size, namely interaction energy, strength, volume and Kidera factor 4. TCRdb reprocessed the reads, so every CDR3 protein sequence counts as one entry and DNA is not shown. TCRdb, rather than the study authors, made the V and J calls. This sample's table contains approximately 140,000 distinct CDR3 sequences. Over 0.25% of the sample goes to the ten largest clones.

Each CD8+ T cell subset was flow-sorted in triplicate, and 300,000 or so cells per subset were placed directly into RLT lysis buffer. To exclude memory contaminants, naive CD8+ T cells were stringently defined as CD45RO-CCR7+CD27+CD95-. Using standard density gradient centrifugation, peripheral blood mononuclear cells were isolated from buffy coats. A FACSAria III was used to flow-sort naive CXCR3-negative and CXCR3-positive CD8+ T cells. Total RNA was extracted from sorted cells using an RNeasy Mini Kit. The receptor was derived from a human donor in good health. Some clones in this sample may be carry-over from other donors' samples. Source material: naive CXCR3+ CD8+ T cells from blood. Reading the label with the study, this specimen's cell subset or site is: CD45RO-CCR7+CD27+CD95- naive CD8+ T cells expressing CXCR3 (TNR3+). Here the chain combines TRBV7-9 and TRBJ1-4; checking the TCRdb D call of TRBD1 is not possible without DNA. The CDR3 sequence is CASSFSTGPDEKLFF.